This TCR beta chain emerged from a study of blood T cell repertoires in COVID-19. About the study: Some COVID-19 samples were acute and others convalescent; all came from the United States, Italy and Spain.

Trimming cost V 3 bases and J 8 bases, with 10 bases left between them. The length of the CDR3 is 12 residues. Sequencing used immunoSEQ multiplex PCR; TCRdb keeps in-frame clones, though not all of them. The sample yields tens of thousands of clones, roughly 84% seen once. The clonotype was recovered from a man between 60 and 70 years old with acute or convalescent COVID-19. The chain combines TRBV12-3 or TRBV12-4 with TRBJ1-2; D might be TRBD1 (5 bases). The sample taken for sequencing was peripheral blood. Written as DNA, the CDR3 is TGTGCCAGCAGTTTGGGGGGAGAAGGCTACACCTTC. Its protein is CASSLGGEGYTF.